What follows describes a single TCR beta chain. Its antigen is not identified. This entry is derived from a study of cytomegalovirus exposure and HLA in healthy donors. Study outcomes and limitations: After further analysis at a later stage, under 20,000 TCR beta sequences were associated with HLA alleles at 0.05 false discovery rate.

PCR employed 60 Vbeta and 13 Jbeta primers. The table came from immunoSEQ multiplex PCR; TCRdb's copy has only in-frame clones and leaves some out. The sample includes more than 95,000 clones, 64% of them seen just once. The CDR3 consists of 15 residues. V shed 6 bases and J 0 bases; nucleotides not matched to a gene: 5. Germline CDR1 is MDHEN and CDR2 is SYDVKM. The sample was PBMCs. The chain carries TRBV28 and TRBJ1-5; TRBD1 matches at 7 bases. This receptor was identified in a man in his 60s in good health and CMV-seronegative. CDR3 protein: CASSWDSTSNQPQHF. CDR3 coding DNA: TGTGCCAGCAGCTGGGACAGTACTAGCAATCAGCCCCAGCATTTT.